This is a list of T cell receptor beta chains from one sample in a study of tumor-infiltrating lymphocytes in primary liver carcinoma. TCRdb reprocessed the multiplex PCR reads via MiXCR and lists one record per CDR3 protein. The data show around 330,000 distinct CDR3 sequences, with around three fifths seen just once and roughly 9% held by the top ten. The specimen sequenced was peripheral blood. These receptors were collected from a middle-aged man with primary liver carcinoma and hepatitis B virus infection. The CDR3 runs from the conserved cysteine through the conserved F or W. A D gene is named only where the DNA matches it firmly. The listing skips clone size in some rows; elsewhere it reads once, few, many or a size class.

j_gene	v_gene	d_gene	abundance	CDR3nt	CDR3aa
TRBJ2-3	TRBV6-2/TRBV6-3	TRBD1	NA	TGTGCCAGCAGTTCGGACAGGGGAGGTACGCACTATTTT	CASSSDRGGTHYF
TRBJ2-3	TRBV5-6	NA	many	TGTGCCAGCAGCTTGTCATCAGGGACTCGCACAGATACGCAGTATTTT	CASSLSSGTRTDTQYF
TRBJ1-1	TRBV12-3/TRBV12-4	NA	NA	TGTACCAGCACTTTATACTTCCACACGCACACTGAAGCTTTCTTT	CTSTLYFHTHTEAFF
TRBJ1-1	TRBV29-1	TRBD1	once	TGCAGCGTTGATTCTACGGGACAGGGGAACATTGAAGCTTTCTTT	CSVDSTGQGNIEAFF
TRBJ2-5	TRBV5-4	TRBD1	few	TGTGCCAGCCAGGCAGGGACAGAAGAGACCCAGTACTTC	CASQAGTEETQYF
TRBJ2-2	TRBV29-1	TRBD1	many	TGCAGCGCGAGGACAGGGGCCACCGGGGAGCTGTTTTTT	CSARTGATGELFF
TRBJ2-3	TRBV29-1	NA	many	TGCAGCGTCTCAAGCACAGATACGCAGTATTTT	CSVSSTDTQYF
TRBJ2-1	TRBV12-3/TRBV12-4	NA	many	TGTGCCAGCAGTTTAGGTCGGGTTAGCTACAATGAGCAGTTCTTC	CASSLGRVSYNEQFF
TRBJ2-1	TRBV7-9	NA	NA	TGTGCCAGCAGCTTAAATTTTGAGCAGTTCTTC	CASSLNFEQFF
TRBJ1-5	TRBV12-3/TRBV12-4	NA	many	TGTGCCAGCATTCGGGGGCAGATCAATCAGCCCCAGCATTTT	CASIRGQINQPQHF
TRBJ2-3	TRBV11-1	NA	NA	TGCGCCAGCAGTCGGCCCGGAGTAGATACGCGGTATTTT	CASSRPGVDTRYF
TRBJ2-3	TRBV5-4	NA	NA	TGTGCCAGCAGCCCTCCCTTAAGCACAGATACGCAGTATTTT	CASSPPLSTDTQYF
TRBJ2-1	TRBV5-1	NA	NA	TGCGCCGGCACCAAATTGAGGGGCAATGAGCAGTTCTTC	CAGTKLRGNEQFF